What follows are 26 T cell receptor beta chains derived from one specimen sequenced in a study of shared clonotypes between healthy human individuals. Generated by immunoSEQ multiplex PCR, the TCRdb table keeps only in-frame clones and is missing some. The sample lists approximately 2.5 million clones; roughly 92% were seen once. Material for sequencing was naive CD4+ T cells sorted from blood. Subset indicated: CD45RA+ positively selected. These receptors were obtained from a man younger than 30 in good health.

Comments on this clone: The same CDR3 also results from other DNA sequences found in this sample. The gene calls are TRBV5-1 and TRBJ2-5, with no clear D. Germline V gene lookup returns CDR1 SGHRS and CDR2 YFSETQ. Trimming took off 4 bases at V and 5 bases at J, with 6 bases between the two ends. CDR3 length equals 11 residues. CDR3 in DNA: TGCGCCAGCAGCGTAGGGGAGACCCAGTACTTC. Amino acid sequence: CASSVGETQYF.

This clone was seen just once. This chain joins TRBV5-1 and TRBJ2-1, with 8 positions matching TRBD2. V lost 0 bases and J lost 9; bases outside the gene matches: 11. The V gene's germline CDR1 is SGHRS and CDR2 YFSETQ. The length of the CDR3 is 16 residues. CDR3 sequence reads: CASSLDHDRRGAEQFF. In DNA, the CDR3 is TGCGCCAGCAGCTTGGACCACGACAGGCGGGGGGCTGAGCAGTTCTTC.

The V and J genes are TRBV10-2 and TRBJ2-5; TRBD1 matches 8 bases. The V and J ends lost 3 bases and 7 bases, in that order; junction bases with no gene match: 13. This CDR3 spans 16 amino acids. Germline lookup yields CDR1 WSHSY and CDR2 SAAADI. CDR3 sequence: CASSDWGQATVVTQYF. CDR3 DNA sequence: TGCGCCAGCAGTGATTGGGGACAGGCGACCGTGGTGACCCAGTACTTC.

The CDR3 spells CASSSASNSPLHF. CDR3 bases: TGTGCCAGCAGCTCGGCAAGTAATTCACCCCTCCACTTT. The chain is built from TRBV7-6 and TRBJ1-6, with D unclear. Germline V gives CDR1 SGHVS, CDR2 FNYEAQ. CDR3 size: 13 residues. The V end was cut by 4 bases, the J end by 6 bases, with 7 bases between.

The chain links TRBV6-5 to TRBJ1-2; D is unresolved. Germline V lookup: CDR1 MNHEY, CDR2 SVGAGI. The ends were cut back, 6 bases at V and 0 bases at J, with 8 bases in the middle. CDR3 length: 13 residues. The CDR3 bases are TGTGCCAGCAGCCCACAGTCTAACTATGGCTACACCTTC. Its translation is CASSPQSNYGYTF.

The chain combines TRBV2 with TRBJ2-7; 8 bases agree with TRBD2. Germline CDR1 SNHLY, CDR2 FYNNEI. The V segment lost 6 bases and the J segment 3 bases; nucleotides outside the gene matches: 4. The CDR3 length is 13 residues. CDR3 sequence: CASRGGGFYEQYF. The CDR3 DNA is TGTGCCAGCAGAGGCGGGGGGTTCTACGAGCAGTACTTC.

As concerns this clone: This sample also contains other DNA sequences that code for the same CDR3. For the CDR3, the DNA is TGTGCCAGCAGTCCGGGACAGGGGTCTTCACCCCTCCACTTT. Protein product: CASSPGQGSSPLHF. This chain links TRBV5-6 with TRBJ1-6; 10 positions agree with TRBD1. CDR1 is SGHDT and CDR2 is YYEEEE in the germline V gene. The CDR3 totals 14 residues. The ends lost 5 bases at V and 9 bases at J; junction bases unmatched: 5.

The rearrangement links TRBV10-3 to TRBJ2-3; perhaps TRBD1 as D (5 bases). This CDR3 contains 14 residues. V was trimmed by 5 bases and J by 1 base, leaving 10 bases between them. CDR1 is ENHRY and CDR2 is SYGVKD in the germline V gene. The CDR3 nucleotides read TGTGCCATCAGTCAGGGTCGGGGCACAGATACGCAGTATTTT. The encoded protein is CAISQGRGTDTQYF.

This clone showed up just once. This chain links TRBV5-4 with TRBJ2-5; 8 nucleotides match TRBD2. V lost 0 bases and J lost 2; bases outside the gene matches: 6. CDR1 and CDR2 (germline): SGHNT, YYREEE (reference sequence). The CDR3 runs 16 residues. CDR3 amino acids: CASSLGAGVAQETQYF. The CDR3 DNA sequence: TGTGCCAGCAGCTTGGGAGCGGGGGTAGCACAAGAGACCCAGTACTTC.

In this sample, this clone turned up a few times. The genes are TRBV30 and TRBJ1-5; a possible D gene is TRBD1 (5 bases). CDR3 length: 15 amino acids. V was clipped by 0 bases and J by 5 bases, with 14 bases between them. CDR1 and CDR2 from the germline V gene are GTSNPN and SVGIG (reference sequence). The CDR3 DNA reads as TGTGCCTGGAGTGTACGGAGGGGAGGTCATCAGCCCCAGCATTTT. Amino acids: CAWSVRRGGHQPQHF. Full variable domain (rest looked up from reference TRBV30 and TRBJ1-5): SQTIHQWPATLVQPVGSPLSLECTVEGTSNPNLYWYRQAAGRGLQLLFYSVGIGQISSEVPQNLSASRPQDRQFILSSKKLLLSDSGFYLCAWSVRRGGHQPQHFGDGTRLSIL.

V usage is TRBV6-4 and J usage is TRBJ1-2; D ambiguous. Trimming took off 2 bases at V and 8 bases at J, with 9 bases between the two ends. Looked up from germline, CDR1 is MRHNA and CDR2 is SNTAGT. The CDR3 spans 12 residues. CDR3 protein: CASSDGPGGYTF. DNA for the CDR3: TGTGCCAGCAGTGACGGCCCGGGAGGCTACACCTTC.

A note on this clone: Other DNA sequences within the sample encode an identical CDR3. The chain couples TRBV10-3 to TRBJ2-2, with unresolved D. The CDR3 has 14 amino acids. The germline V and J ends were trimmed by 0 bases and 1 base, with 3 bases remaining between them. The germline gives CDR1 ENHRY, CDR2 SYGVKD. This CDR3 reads CAISESRNTGELFF. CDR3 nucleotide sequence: TGTGCCATCAGTGAGTCAAGGAACACCGGGGAGCTGTTTTTT.

CDR3 loop: CASSQQGGGEKLFF. The CDR3 region has the DNA TGTGCCAGCAGCCAACAGGGCGGGGGTGAAAAACTGTTTTTT. This rearrangement joins TRBV4-2 to TRBJ1-4, with D possibly being TRBD1 (5 bases). CDR1 is LGHNA, CDR2 YNFKEQ, per germline. The CDR3 is 14 residues long. The V end lost 2 bases, the J end lost 7 bases, and 11 bases lay between the germline ends.

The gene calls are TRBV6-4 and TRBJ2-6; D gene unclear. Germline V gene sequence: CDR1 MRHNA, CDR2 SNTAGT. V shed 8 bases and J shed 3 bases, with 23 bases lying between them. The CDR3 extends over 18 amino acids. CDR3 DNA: TGTGCCAGCCATACCAACTTCCCTTCGACCGGTGGGGCCAACGTCCTGACTTTC. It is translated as CASHTNFPSTGGANVLTF.

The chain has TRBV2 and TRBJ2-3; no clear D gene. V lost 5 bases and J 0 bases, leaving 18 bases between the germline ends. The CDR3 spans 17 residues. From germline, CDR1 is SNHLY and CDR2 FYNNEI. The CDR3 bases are TGTGCCAGCAGTCTAATCCCGACAAGCGCTAGCACAGATACGCAGTATTTT. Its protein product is CASSLIPTSASTDTQYF. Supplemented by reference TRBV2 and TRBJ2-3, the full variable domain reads EPEVTQTPSHQVTQMGQEVILRCVPISNHLYFYWYRQILGQKVEFLVSFYNNEISEKSEIFDDQFSVERPDGSNFTLKIRSTKLEDSAMYFCASSLIPTSASTDTQYFGPGTRLTVL.

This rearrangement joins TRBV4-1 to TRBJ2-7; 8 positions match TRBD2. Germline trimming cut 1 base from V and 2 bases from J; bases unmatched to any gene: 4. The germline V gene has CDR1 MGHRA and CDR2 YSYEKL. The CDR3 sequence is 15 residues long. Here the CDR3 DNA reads TGCGCCAGCAGCCAAGTCCAGCGGGGGCCCTACGAGCAGTACTTC. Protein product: CASSQVQRGPYEQYF.

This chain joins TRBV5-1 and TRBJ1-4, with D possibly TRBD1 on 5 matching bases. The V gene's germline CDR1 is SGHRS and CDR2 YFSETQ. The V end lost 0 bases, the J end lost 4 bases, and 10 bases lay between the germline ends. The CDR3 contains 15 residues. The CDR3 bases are TGCGCCAGCAGCTTGGCTGGGACGGTTAATGAAAAACTGTTTTTT. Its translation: CASSLAGTVNEKLFF.

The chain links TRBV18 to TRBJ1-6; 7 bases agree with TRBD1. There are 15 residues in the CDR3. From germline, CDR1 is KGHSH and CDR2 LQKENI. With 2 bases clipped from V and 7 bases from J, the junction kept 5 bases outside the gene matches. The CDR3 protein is CASSPRDSSNSPLHF. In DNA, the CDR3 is TGTGCCAGCTCACCAAGGGACAGTTCCAATTCACCCCTCCACTTT.

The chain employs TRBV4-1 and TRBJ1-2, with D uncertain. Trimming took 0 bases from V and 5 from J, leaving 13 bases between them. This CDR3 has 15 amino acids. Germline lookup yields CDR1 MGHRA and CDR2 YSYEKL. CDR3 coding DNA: TGCGCCAGCAGCCAAGACTGGGCTGTCTCATATGGCTACACCTTC. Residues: CASSQDWAVSYGYTF.

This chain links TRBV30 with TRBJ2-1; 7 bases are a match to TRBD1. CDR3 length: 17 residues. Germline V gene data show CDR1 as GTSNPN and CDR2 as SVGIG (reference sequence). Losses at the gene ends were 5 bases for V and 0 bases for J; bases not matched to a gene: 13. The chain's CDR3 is CAWRRQKTGSSYNEQFF. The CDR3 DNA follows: TGTGCCTGGCGCCGCCAAAAGACAGGGAGCTCCTACAATGAGCAGTTCTTC.

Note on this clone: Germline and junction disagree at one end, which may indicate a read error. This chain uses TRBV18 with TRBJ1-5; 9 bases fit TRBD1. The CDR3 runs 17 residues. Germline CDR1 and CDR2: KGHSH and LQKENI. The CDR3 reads CASSWTGVGGSDQPQHF. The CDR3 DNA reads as TGTGCCAGCTCTTGGACAGGGGTAGGAGGTAGCGATCAGCCCCAGCATTTT.

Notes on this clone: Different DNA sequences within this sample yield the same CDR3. Here the CDR3 DNA reads TGCGCCAGCAGTTCTCCCTACGAGCAGTACTTC. Translated: CASSSPYEQYF. The V call is TRBV5-1, the J call TRBJ2-7; unclear D gene. Germline loops: CDR1 SGHRS, CDR2 YFSETQ. This CDR3 spans 11 amino acids. With 5 bases removed from V and 2 bases from J, the gap between germline ends came to 5 bases. The variable domain in full, with the rest retrieved from reference TRBV5-1 and TRBJ2-7, is KAGVTQTPRYLIKTRGQQVTLSCSPISGHRSVSWYQQTPGQGLQFLFEYFSETQRNKGNFPGRFSGRQFSNSRSEMNVSTLELGDSALYLCASSSPYEQYFGPGTRLTVT.

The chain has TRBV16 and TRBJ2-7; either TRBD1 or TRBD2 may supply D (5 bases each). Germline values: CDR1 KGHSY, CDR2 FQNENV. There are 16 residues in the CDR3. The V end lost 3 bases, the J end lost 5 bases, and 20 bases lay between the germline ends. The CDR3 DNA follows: TGTGCCAGCAGCCAGGGACGGACCCTCTTATACAACGAGCAGTACTTC. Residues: CASSQGRTLLYNEQYF.

The CDR3 sequence: CASSTNLRTGTDTQYF. CDR3 coding DNA: TGTGCCAGCAGCACGAATCTGAGAACCGGCACAGATACGCAGTATTTT. The chain couples TRBV7-3 to TRBJ2-3; no clear D gene. Germline V CDR1 and CDR2: SGHTA, FQGTGA. The length of the CDR3 is 16 residues. V was cut by 5 bases and J by 1 base, with 16 bases left in between.

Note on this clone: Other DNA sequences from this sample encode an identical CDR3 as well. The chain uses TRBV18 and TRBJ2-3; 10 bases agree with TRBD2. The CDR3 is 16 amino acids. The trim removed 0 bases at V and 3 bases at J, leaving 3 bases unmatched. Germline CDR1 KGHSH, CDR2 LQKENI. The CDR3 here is CASSPPSSGSTDTQYF. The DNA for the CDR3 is TGTGCCAGCTCACCACCCTCTAGCGGGAGTACAGATACGCAGTATTTT.

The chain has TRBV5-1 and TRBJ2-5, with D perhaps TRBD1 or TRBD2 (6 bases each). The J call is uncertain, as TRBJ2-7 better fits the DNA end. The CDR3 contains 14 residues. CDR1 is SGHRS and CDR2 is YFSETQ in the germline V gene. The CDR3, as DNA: TGCGCCAGCAGCTTGCGGGGGCCCACCTACGAGCAGTACTTC. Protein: CASSLRGPTYEQYF.